The source of this T cell receptor beta chain is a study of shared clonotypes between healthy human individuals. All the donors were Caucasian adults who lived in Nashville, Tennessee. Trimming took off 2 bases at V and 6 bases at J, with 12 bases between the two ends. The CDR3 totals 14 residues. Germline-derived CDR1 and CDR2 are SGHRS and YFSETQ. About this clone itself: No antigen is known for it.

This table comes from immunoSEQ multiplex PCR, and its TCRdb copy is limited to in-frame clones, with some not included. The profile shows over 2 million clones, 92% of them singletons. Study results and caveats: Relative to clonotypes present in all four donors, those not shared had lower generation probabilities. Only blood was sampled; tissue repertoires likely differ.

The TCR comes from a man aged 18 to 30 in good health. Some clones in this sample may be carry-over from other donors' samples. The rearrangement uses TRBV5-1 and TRBJ2-1, with a weak D call TRBD2 (6 bases). Sequenced: naive CD4+ T cells from PBMCs. The subset here: CD45RA+ positively selected. The CDR3 here is CASSFLASGNEQFF. The CDR3 bases are TGCGCCAGCAGCTTCCTAGCGTCTGGCAATGAGCAGTTCTTC.